This passage covers 3 T cell receptor beta chains from one sample sequenced in a study of beta chain features in type 1 diabetes. Isolated RNA was reverse transcribed in full, so expressed TCRB transcripts were sequenced. Data came from immunoSEQ multiplex PCR; TCRdb stores just in-frame clones and leaves some out. The table lists 450,000 to 600,000 clones, approximately 28% of them singletons. The source material was naive CD4+ T cells from blood. Source of these receptors: a young man in good health.

This clone was found a few times. The chain joins TRBV5-6 to TRBJ2-4; the match to TRBD1 covers 9 bases. This CDR3 spans 15 amino acids. Germline-derived CDR1 and CDR2 are SGHDT and YYEEEE. Unmatched junction bases numbered 9, after V lost 4 bases and J lost 7 bases. CDR3 sequence: CASSLTGTGRNIQYF. CDR3 nucleotide sequence: TGTGCCAGCAGCCTTACCGGGACAGGGAGGAACATTCAGTACTTC.

This clone was seen a handful of times. The chain carries TRBV7-9 and TRBJ2-1; D remains unclear. Germline values: CDR1 SEHNR, CDR2 FQNEAQ (reference sequence). Trimming pared 2 bases from V and 7 bases from J, leaving 12 bases between. The CDR3 covers 14 residues. The CDR3 sequence is CASSLMAGRNEQFF. The CDR3 DNA sequence: TGTGCCAGCAGCTTAATGGCAGGACGGAATGAGCAGTTCTTC.

The chain carries TRBV30 and TRBJ2-2; 7 bases agree with TRBD2. Germline-derived CDR1 and CDR2 are GTSNPN and SVGIG (reference sequence). Trimming cost V 5 bases and J 3 bases; bases outside gene matches: 6. The CDR3 extends over 14 amino acids. CDR3 nucleotide sequence: TGTGCCTGGGGGGCGGGAGCCCACACCGGGGAGCTGTTTTTT. It is translated as CAWGAGAHTGELFF.